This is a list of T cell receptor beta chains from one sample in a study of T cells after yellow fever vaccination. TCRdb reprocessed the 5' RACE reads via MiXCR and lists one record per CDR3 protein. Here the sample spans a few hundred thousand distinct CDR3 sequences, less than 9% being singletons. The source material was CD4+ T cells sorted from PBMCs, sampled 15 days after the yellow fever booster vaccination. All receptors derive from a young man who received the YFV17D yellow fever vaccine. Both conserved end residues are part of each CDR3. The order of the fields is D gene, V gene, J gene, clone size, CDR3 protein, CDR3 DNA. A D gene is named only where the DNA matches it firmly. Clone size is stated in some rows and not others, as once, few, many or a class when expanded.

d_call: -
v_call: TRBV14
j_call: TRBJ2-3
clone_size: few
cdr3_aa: CASSQEVQRTDTQYF
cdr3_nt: TGTGCCAGCAGCCAGGAAGTACAGCGAACAGATACGCAGTATTTT

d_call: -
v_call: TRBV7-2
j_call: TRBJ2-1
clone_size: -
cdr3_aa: CASSADGTSYNEQFF
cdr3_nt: TGTGCCAGCAGCGCGGACGGAACCTCCTACAATGAGCAGTTCTTC

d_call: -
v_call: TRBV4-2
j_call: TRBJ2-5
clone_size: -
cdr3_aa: CASSQDRQETQYF
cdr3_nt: TGTGCCAGCAGCCAAGATAGGCAGGAGACCCAGTACTTC

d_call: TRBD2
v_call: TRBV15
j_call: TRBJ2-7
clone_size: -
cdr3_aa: CATSRETRTSGYEQYF
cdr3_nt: TGTGCCACCAGCAGGGAAACGCGGACTAGCGGCTACGAGCAGTACTTC

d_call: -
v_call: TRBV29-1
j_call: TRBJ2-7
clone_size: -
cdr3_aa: CSVLFSYEQYF
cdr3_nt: TGCAGCGTTCTGTTCTCCTACGAGCAGTACTTC

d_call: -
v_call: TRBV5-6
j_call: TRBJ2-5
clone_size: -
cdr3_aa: CASSSGTIETQYF
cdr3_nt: TGTGCCAGCAGCTCGGGGACAATAGAGACCCAGTACTTC

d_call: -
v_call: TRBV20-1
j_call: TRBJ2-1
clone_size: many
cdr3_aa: CSARDHTVSFNEQFF
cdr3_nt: TGCAGTGCTAGAGATCACACAGTGTCCTTCAATGAGCAGTTCTTC

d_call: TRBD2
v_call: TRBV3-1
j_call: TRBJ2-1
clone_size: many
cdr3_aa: CASSQRAGENEQFF
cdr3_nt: TGTGCCAGCAGCCAACGCGCGGGGGAAAATGAGCAGTTCTTC

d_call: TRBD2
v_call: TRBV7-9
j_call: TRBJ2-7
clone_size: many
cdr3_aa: CASSLSGTTNEQYF
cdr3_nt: TGTGCCAGCAGCTTATCCGGGACTACCAACGAGCAGTACTTC

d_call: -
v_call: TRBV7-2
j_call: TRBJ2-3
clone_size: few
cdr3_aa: CASSLATGLIGGTQYF
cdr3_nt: TGTGCCAGCAGCTTGGCTACAGGGTTGATCGGTGGTACGCAGTATTTT

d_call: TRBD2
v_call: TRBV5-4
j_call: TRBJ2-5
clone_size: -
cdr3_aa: CASSLEGLVETQYF
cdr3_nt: TGTGCCAGCAGCTTGGAAGGACTAGTGGAGACCCAGTACTTC

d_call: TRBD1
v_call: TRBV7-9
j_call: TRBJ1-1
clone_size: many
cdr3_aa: CASGPRGTGGNTEAFF
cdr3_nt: TGTGCCAGCGGACCTCGGGGGACAGGAGGAAACACTGAAGCTTTCTTT

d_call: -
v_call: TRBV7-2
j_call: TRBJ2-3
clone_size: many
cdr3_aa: CASSLALLTDTQYF
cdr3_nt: TGTGCCAGCAGCTTAGCGTTACTCACAGATACGCAGTATTTT

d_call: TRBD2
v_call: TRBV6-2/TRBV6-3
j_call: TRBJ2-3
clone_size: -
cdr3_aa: CASRFMGTSGSTDTQYF
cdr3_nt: TGTGCCAGCAGGTTTATGGGGACTAGCGGGAGCACAGATACGCAGTATTTT

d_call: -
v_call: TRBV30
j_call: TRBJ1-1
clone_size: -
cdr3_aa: CAWSVGVMNTEAFF
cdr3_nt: TGTGCCTGGAGTGTGGGAGTCATGAACACTGAAGCTTTCTTT